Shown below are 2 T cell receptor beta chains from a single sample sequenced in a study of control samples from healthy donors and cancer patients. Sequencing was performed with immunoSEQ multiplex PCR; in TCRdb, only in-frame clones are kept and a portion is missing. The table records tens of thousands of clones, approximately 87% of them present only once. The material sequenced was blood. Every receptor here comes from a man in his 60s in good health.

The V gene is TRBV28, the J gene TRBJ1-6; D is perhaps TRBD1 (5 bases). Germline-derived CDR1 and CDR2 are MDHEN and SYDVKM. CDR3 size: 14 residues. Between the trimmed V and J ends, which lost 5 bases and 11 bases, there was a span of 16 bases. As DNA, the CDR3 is TGTGCCAGCAGTGCCACAGGAAGGGCACCACCCCTCCACTTT. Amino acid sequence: CASSATGRAPPLHF.

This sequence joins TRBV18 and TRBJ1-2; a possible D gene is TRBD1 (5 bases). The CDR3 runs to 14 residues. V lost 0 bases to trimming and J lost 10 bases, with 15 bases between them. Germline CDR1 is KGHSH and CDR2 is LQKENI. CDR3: CASSPPSVGGPYTF. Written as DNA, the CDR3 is TGTGCCAGCTCACCACCATCGGTGGGGGGACCCTACACCTTC.